These 10 T cell receptor beta chains originate from one sample sequenced in a study of blood T cell repertoires in COVID-19. Profiled with immunoSEQ multiplex PCR; TCRdb holds only in-frame clones, not every one. The table has approximately 340,000 clones, 91% seen once. Material: PBMCs or T cells enriched from blood (not recorded which). The receptors derive from a woman in her forties who had been exposed to COVID-19.

This chain connects TRBV5-4 to TRBJ2-2, with D possibly TRBD2 on 7 matching bases. CDR1 is SGHNT, CDR2 YYREEE, per germline (reference sequence). V dropped 0 bases and J dropped 6 bases, with 15 bases sitting between them. The CDR3 runs 16 residues. CDR3 amino acids: CASSLEGGALPGELFF. The CDR3 nucleotides are TGTGCCAGCAGCTTGGAAGGGGGGGCGCTTCCCGGGGAGCTGTTTTTT.

The chain employs TRBV5-1 and TRBJ1-1; perhaps TRBD1 as D (6 bases). The CDR3 consists of 15 residues. The V gene lost 0 bases and the J gene lost 5 bases, with 14 bases spanning the gap. Per germline, CDR1 SGHRS and CDR2 YFSETQ. In DNA, the CDR3 is TGCGCCAGCAGCTTGGGAGGGACAATAGGAACTGAAGCTTTCTTT. Amino acid sequence: CASSLGGTIGTEAFF. Supplemented by reference TRBV5-1 and TRBJ1-1, the full variable domain reads KAGVTQTPRYLIKTRGQQVTLSCSPISGHRSVSWYQQTPGQGLQFLFEYFSETQRNKGNFPGRFSGRQFSNSRSEMNVSTLELGDSALYLCASSLGGTIGTEAFFGQGTRLTVV.

This sequence joins TRBV30 and TRBJ1-6; no clear D gene. The CDR3 totals 13 residues. CDR1 is GTSNPN, CDR2 SVGIG, per germline (reference sequence). V was pared by 1 base and J by 7 bases, with 8 bases between. This CDR3 is CAWSGGWNSPLHF. The CDR3 DNA follows: TGTGCCTGGAGTGGAGGGTGGAATTCACCCCTCCACTTT.

V and J are TRBV10-1 and TRBJ2-1; 11 bases are a match to TRBD2. The CDR3 has 16 amino acids. The germline V gene encodes CDR1 WNHNN and CDR2 SYGVQD (reference sequence). J lost 7 bases, V lost 4 bases, and 9 bases had no gene match. The CDR3 DNA reads TGCGCCAGCAGTGGGGTAGCGGGGGGGCCGAGGAATGAGCAGTTCTTC. Translated: CASSGVAGGPRNEQFF.

The V and J genes are TRBV27 and TRBJ2-6, with D tentatively TRBD1 (6 bases). Germline V gene sequence: CDR1 MNHEY, CDR2 SMNVEV (reference sequence). The CDR3 spans 19 residues. Trimming removed 6 bases at V and 1 base at J, with 22 bases between. CDR3 residues: CASSSLRWTAVSGANVLTF. In nucleotides, the CDR3 is TGTGCCAGCAGCTCCCTTAGGTGGACAGCGGTGTCTGGGGCCAACGTCCTGACTTTC. The entire variable domain, with the rest obtained from reference TRBV27 and TRBJ2-6, is as follows: EAQVTQNPRYLITVTGKKLTVTCSQNMNHEYMSWYRQDPGLGLRQIYYSMNVEVTDKGDVPEGYKVSRKEKRNFPLILESPSPNQTSLYFCASSSLRWTAVSGANVLTFGAGSRLTVL.

The chain combines TRBV7-9 with TRBJ1-4; 7 bases are a match to TRBD1. The germline V gene has CDR1 SEHNR and CDR2 FQNEAQ (reference sequence). This CDR3 region has 16 residues. V trimming: 2 bases; J trimming: 7 bases; junction bases outside the gene matches: 10. The CDR3 sequence is CASSLRAGGTSEKLFF. In DNA form, the CDR3 reads TGTGCCAGCAGCTTACGGGCAGGGGGTACGAGTGAAAAACTGTTTTTT. The complete variable domain, with remaining parts taken from reference TRBV7-9 and TRBJ1-4, reads DTGVSQNPRHKITKRGQNVTFRCDPISEHNRLYWYRQTLGQGPEFLTYFQNEAQLEKSRLLSDRFSAERPKGSFSTLEIQRTEQGDSAMYLCASSLRAGGTSEKLFFGSGTQLSVL.

V and J are TRBV11-3 and TRBJ1-1; 7 bases map to TRBD1. CDR3 length: 13 residues. Losses at the gene ends were 5 bases for V and 3 bases for J; bases not matched to a gene: 3. The germline gives CDR1 SGHNT, CDR2 YENEEA. DNA for the CDR3: TGTGCCAGCAGCCTCGGGACAGACACTGAAGCTTTCTTT. Residues: CASSLGTDTEAFF. The full variable domain, completed using reference TRBV11-3 and TRBJ1-1, is EAGVVQSPRYKIIEKKQPVAFWCNPISGHNTLYWYLQNLGQGPELLIRYENEEAVDDSQLPKDRFSAERLKGVDSTLKIQPAELGDSAVYLCASSLGTDTEAFFGQGTRLTVV.

This chain connects TRBV5-4 to TRBJ1-2; TRBD1 matches at 9 bases. Germline CDR1 and CDR2: SGHNT and YYREEE (reference sequence). There are 15 residues in the CDR3. The trim removed 1 base at V and 9 bases at J, leaving 10 bases unmatched. The CDR3 DNA follows: TGTGCCAGCAGCTTGACTGGACAGGGGCTGCTTCGCTACACCTTC. Its translation is CASSLTGQGLLRYTF.

The chain is built from TRBV27 and TRBJ1-2; TRBD1 matches at 7 bases. With V trimmed by 6 bases and J by 4 bases, 17 bases remained unmatched. The CDR3 length is 17 residues. CDR1 is MNHEY and CDR2 is SMNVEV in the germline V gene (reference sequence). CDR3 nucleotides: TGTGCCAGCAGCCCAACCGACGTGTCCAGGGGGGCCTATGGCTACACCTTC. This codes for CASSPTDVSRGAYGYTF.

The chain uses TRBV7-9 and TRBJ1-6, with TRBD1 identical over 7 bases. Looked up from germline, CDR1 is SEHNR and CDR2 is FQNEAQ (reference sequence). The CDR3 is made up of 15 amino acids. Trimming cost V 0 bases and J 6 bases; bases outside gene matches: 2. CDR3 sequence (DNA): TGTGCCAGCAGCTTAGCAGGGGGCCGTAATTCACCCCTCCACTTT. The encoded protein is CASSLAGGRNSPLHF.